This is a list of T cell receptor beta chains from one sample in a study of EBV T-cell therapy then PD-1 blockade in nasopharyngeal carcinoma. Their antigens remain unidentified. The data were produced by immunoSEQ multiplex PCR, yet TCRdb's version contains in-frame clones alone and is incomplete. The top ten clones hold roughly 27% of a sample with about 17,000 clones, over 80% of them seen once. The source material was CD8+ T cells from blood, sampled at day 0 from a patient whose treatment included autologous EBV-specific T cells and nivolumab. The receptors derive from a man aged 35 to 55 with nasopharyngeal carcinoma. Both conserved end residues are trimmed from each CDR3. The order of the fields is CDR3 protein, V gene, clone size. A row's size may be missing; if present it is once, few, many or a size class.

ASNVAGDTYEQY | TRBV28 | .
ASSPWEGDEQY | TRBV27 | .
ASSQDGSSNEKLF | TRBV4-3 | once
ASSSGGSALDTQY | TRBV9 | .
ASSIVPSGRQPQH | TRBV19 | .
ASSPPLAGASNEQF | TRBV7-9 | .
ASSPWDSMNTEAF | TRBV9 | once
ATSRATGIGYNEQF | TRBV15 | .
ASSLVGTALNTEAF | TRBV5-8 | few
ASSEYTDRGFYEQY | TRBV10-1 | .
ASSRGQNTEAF | TRBV4-1 | once
ASSLASGHNGIETQY | TRBV27 | .
ASSEGLAGPETQY | TRBV2 | .
ASSSQDSPLH | TRBV9 | .
ASSVGTGVTGELF | TRBV9 | .
ASSLGGGSLNTEAF | TRBV7-6 | .
ASTDVGVVETQY | TRBV7-8 | .
ASSVAVNTEAF | TRBV25-1 | few
ASSVEGFSGNTIY | TRBV9 | .
ASSLLTKPYEQY | TRBV5-6 | .
ASSYYQAPNYGYT | TRBV6-5 | once
ASSSRTGQRDEQY | TRBV5-1 | .
ASGTPGTQY | TRBV19 | .
ASSPRSYEQY | TRBV7-2 | .
ASSEVLADRANEQF | TRBV6-1 | .
ASSFTRSEQY | TRBV13 | .
ASSQDWVGGYNEQF | TRBV4-3 | once
ASSVGRWGNTEAF | TRBV9 | .
ASSLTWTGRNQPQH | TRBV7-2 | .
ASSQDLDGGGGTGELF | TRBV4-2 | medium-sized
ASSEGTGGPYEQY | TRBV6-1 | .
ATSGPTNSGANVLT | TRBV15 | .
ASSEGGVNSPLH | TRBV6-1 | .
ASSGTGVDEKLF | TRBV13 | .
ASSLGLADGTGELF | TRBV6-4 | .